These 20 T cell receptor beta chains came from one sample sequenced in a study of technical replicates of blood from four donors. TCRdb's table, derived via immunoSEQ multiplex PCR, lists solely in-frame clones and lacks some. Among tens of thousands of clones listed, 86% were seen once. Source material: PBMCs. These TCRs come from a human donor in good health. Some clones in this sample may be carry-over from other donors' samples.

The chain couples TRBV6-6 to TRBJ1-1; 7 nucleotides match TRBD1. The V segment lost 10 bases and the J segment 5 bases; nucleotides outside the gene matches: 10. This CDR3 region has 13 residues. The germline V gene has CDR1 MNHNY and CDR2 SVGAGI (reference sequence). The CDR3 loop is CATCLQGVTEAFF. CDR3 DNA: TGTGCCACTTGCCTTCAGGGGGTTACTGAAGCTTTCTTT.

The genes are TRBV28 and TRBJ2-3; D remains unclear. V shed 4 bases and J shed 3 bases, with 2 bases lying between them. Germline V gene lookup returns CDR1 MDHEN and CDR2 SYDVKM. The CDR3 sequence is 11 residues long. The CDR3 sequence: CASSSTDTQYF. DNA for the CDR3: TGTGCCAGCAGTTCTACAGATACGCAGTATTTT.

The chain has TRBV7-9 and TRBJ2-6, with 12 bases fitting TRBD1. There are 18 residues in the CDR3. Trimming removed 5 bases from V and 1 base from J; junction bases left unmatched: 6. Germline V gene sequence: CDR1 SEHNR, CDR2 FQNEAQ (reference sequence). CDR3 bases: TGTGCCAGCAGCCCAAGGGGACAGGGGGCGTCTGGGGCCAACGTCCTGACTTTC. Translation: CASSPRGQGASGANVLTF.

The J gene is TRBJ2-7, the V gene TRBV5-1, with D possibly being TRBD2 (6 bases). Germline values: CDR1 SGHRS, CDR2 YFSETQ. The CDR3 sequence is 14 residues long. V shed 4 bases and J shed 2 bases, with 13 bases lying between them. CDR3 nucleotides: TGCGCCAGCAGCCAGCTTTGGGGGGCCTACGAGCAGTACTTC. It specifies CASSQLWGAYEQYF.

This clone has a handful of counts. The rearrangement uses TRBV7-9 and TRBJ1-2; no reliable D call. The CDR3 length is 15 residues. Looked up from germline, CDR1 is SEHNR and CDR2 is FQNEAQ (reference sequence). Trimming took off 2 bases at V and 9 bases at J, with 19 bases between the two ends. For the CDR3, the DNA is TGTGCCAGCAGCTTATTAACCGCAAATTTAGACAGCTACACCTTC. Protein: CASSLLTANLDSYTF. The variable domain in full, completed from reference TRBV7-9 and TRBJ1-2, reads DTGVSQNPRHKITKRGQNVTFRCDPISEHNRLYWYRQTLGQGPEFLTYFQNEAQLEKSRLLSDRFSAERPKGSFSTLEIQRTEQGDSAMYLCASSLLTANLDSYTFGSGTRLTVV.

The rearrangement uses TRBV29-1 and TRBJ2-7; tentatively, D is TRBD2 (6 bases). The germline gives CDR1 SQVTM, CDR2 ANQGSEA. The CDR3 extends over 12 amino acids. Trimming removed 3 bases at V and 3 bases at J, with 9 bases between. CDR3 region: CSVEQGGYEQYF. The CDR3 DNA sequence: TGCAGCGTTGAGCAGGGAGGCTACGAGCAGTACTTC.

The gene calls are TRBV19 and TRBJ2-7; 7 nucleotides line up with TRBD2. Germline CDR1 and CDR2: LNHDA and SQIVND (reference sequence). The CDR3 runs to 17 residues. Trimming cost V 3 bases and J 1 base; bases outside gene matches: 12. The CDR3 spells CASSIIRSGDSSYEQYF. The CDR3, as DNA: TGTGCCAGTAGTATTATACGGAGCGGGGATTCATCCTACGAGCAGTACTTC.

This rearrangement joins TRBV11-1 to TRBJ1-5, with TRBD1 matching over 8 bases. J lost 2 bases, V lost 6 bases, and 6 bases had no gene match. Germline CDR1 SGHAT, CDR2 FQDESV (reference sequence). This CDR3 spans 15 amino acids. The CDR3 reads CASRQNRGGNQPQHF. The CDR3, as DNA: TGTGCCAGCAGGCAAAACAGGGGGGGCAATCAGCCCCAGCATTTT.

The chain links TRBV19 to TRBJ1-1; 8 nucleotides match TRBD1. The V gene's germline CDR1 is LNHDA and CDR2 SQIVND (reference sequence). The CDR3 length is 16 residues. The trim removed 4 bases at V and 3 bases at J, leaving 10 bases unmatched. The CDR3 DNA sequence: TGTGCCAGTAGTAAGACAGGGGCTCCACTTTACACTGAAGCTTTCTTT. Translation: CASSKTGAPLYTEAFF.

This clone was picked up one time. The chain carries TRBV10-3 and TRBJ1-4; 10 bases are shared with TRBD1. V gave up 7 bases and J gave up 6 bases; unmatched junction bases: 2. CDR1 and CDR2 from the germline V gene are ENHRY and SYGVKD. The CDR3 is 13 amino acids. The CDR3 loop reads CAIKGTGDEKLFF. CDR3 sequence (DNA): TGTGCCATCAAGGGGACAGGGGATGAAAAACTGTTTTTT.

The J gene is TRBJ2-1, the V gene TRBV5-6; TRBD2 matches at 15 bases. V dropped 2 bases and J dropped 6; count of bases not matched to a gene: 3. CDR1 is SGHDT and CDR2 is YYEEEE in the germline V gene. This CDR3 has 16 amino acids. The CDR3 DNA reads TGTGCCAGCAGCTTAGGACTAGCGGGAGGGCCCAATGAGCAGTTCTTC. Translated, it gives CASSLGLAGGPNEQFF.

The V gene is TRBV4-3, the J gene TRBJ1-2, with D possibly TRBD1 on 5 matching bases. V was pared by 0 bases and J by 8 bases, with 16 bases between. The CDR3 is 15 residues long. The germline gives CDR1 LGHNA, CDR2 YSLEER. For the CDR3, the DNA is TGCGCCAGCAGCCAAGAAGGAGTCGGGGGGAGAGGCTACACCTTC. As protein: CASSQEGVGGRGYTF.

This clone was observed a handful of times. The rearrangement uses TRBV6-1 and TRBJ2-7; 10 bases map to TRBD1. Unmatched junction bases numbered 2, after V lost 3 bases and J lost 0 bases. CDR1 is MNHNS and CDR2 is SASEGT in the germline V gene. CDR3 size: 15 residues. CDR3 sequence: CASSEGQGPSYEQYF. The CDR3 DNA reads TGTGCCAGCAGTGAGGGACAGGGGCCCTCCTACGAGCAGTACTTC.

The chain recombines TRBV30 with TRBJ2-3; the D is unclear. The CDR3 has 12 residues. Trimming removed 0 bases from V and 4 bases from J, with 5 bases in between. Germline V lookup: CDR1 GTSNPN, CDR2 SVGIG (reference sequence). In DNA form, the CDR3 reads TGTGCCTGGAGTGTACGGGCAGATACGCAGTATTTT. Its translation: CAWSVRADTQYF.

The chain has TRBV5-4 and TRBJ1-5, with TRBD1 matching over 10 bases. The length of the CDR3 is 15 residues. CDR1 and CDR2 from the germline V gene are SGHNT and YYREEE (reference sequence). J was trimmed by 8 bases and V by 2 bases; bases with no gene match: 7. CDR3 amino acids: CASSFSPGTGEPQHF. CDR3 coding DNA: TGTGCCAGCAGCTTTAGTCCCGGGACAGGGGAGCCCCAGCATTTT.

The chain employs TRBV6-1 and TRBJ1-1, with a possible D match to TRBD1 (5 bases). The CDR3 contains 13 residues. Trimming left V 3 bases short and J 8 bases short, with 13 bases between. CDR1 MNHNS and CDR2 SASEGT come from the germline V gene. CDR3 loop: CASSDRTSYEAFF. The CDR3 bases are TGTGCCAGCAGTGACCGGACATCTTACGAAGCTTTCTTT.

V is TRBV7-2 and J is TRBJ2-7; 8 nucleotides line up with TRBD1. This CDR3 comprises 15 residues. Losses at the gene ends were 2 bases for V and 3 bases for J; bases not matched to a gene: 6. The germline CDR1 and CDR2 sequences are SGHTA and FQGNSA. CDR3: CASSLPFGQGYEQYF. The CDR3 DNA follows: TGTGCCAGCAGCTTACCATTTGGACAGGGCTACGAGCAGTACTTC.

The chain links TRBV6-1 to TRBJ1-4, with 7 bases lining up with TRBD1. CDR1 and CDR2 (germline): MNHNS, SASEGT. This CDR3 has 16 residues. V was clipped by 4 bases and J by 5 bases; unmatched bases: 10. CDR3 nucleotide sequence: TGTGCCAGCAGTGGCCATCGACAGGGCAAGAATGAAAAACTGTTTTTT. Translating it yields CASSGHRQGKNEKLFF.

V is TRBV14 and J is TRBJ2-5; TRBD1 matches at 7 bases. Germline V lookup: CDR1 SGHDN, CDR2 FVKESK. With V trimmed by 1 base and J by 0 bases, 2 bases remained unmatched. This CDR3 contains 15 residues. The CDR3 sequence: CASSQATGYQETQYF. CDR3 coding DNA: TGTGCCAGCAGCCAAGCGACAGGGTACCAAGAGACCCAGTACTTC.

The rearrangement joins TRBV4-3 to TRBJ1-6; D may be TRBD1 (6 bases). The CDR3 is 17 amino acids. Germline assignment: CDR1 LGHNA and CDR2 YSLEER. V lost 0 bases to trimming and J lost 1 base, with 10 bases between them. The CDR3 loop reads CASSQDRGGSYNSPLHF. The DNA of the CDR3 is TGCGCCAGCAGCCAAGATAGGGGGGGATCCTATAATTCACCCCTCCACTTT.